Listed below are T cell receptor beta chains from one sample, sequenced in a study of early T cells in non-severe SARS-CoV-2 infection. TCRdb reprocessed the 5' RACE reads via MiXCR and lists one record per CDR3 protein. The repertoire holds 80,000 or so distinct CDR3 sequences, with more than 12% as singletons. Sequenced input: whole blood. The receptors were sampled from an adult who was a healthcare worker with PCR-confirmed SARS-CoV-2 infection or an uninfected control (not recorded which). CDR3s include the opening cysteine and the closing phenylalanine or tryptophan. A D gene is named only where the DNA matches it firmly.

CDR3aa	v_gene	d_gene	j_gene
CSAGVAGETLAAGTDTQYF	TRBV20-1	TRBD2	TRBJ2-3
CASSYSYRSARGELFF	TRBV6-6	-	TRBJ2-2
CAWSGLGAGELFF	TRBV30	-	TRBJ2-2
CATSDLRLAGPPSYNEQFF	TRBV24-1	TRBD2	TRBJ2-1
CASSFRGRQETQYF	TRBV7-9	-	TRBJ2-5
CASSYLAGEVDEQFF	TRBV6-6	TRBD2	TRBJ2-1
CASGQGVYTEAFF	TRBV2	TRBD1	TRBJ1-1
CASSLTSGGIGELFF	TRBV11-2	TRBD2	TRBJ2-2
CASSQDGGRETQYF	TRBV4-1	-	TRBJ2-5
CASRPTPSKRIDTQYF	TRBV7-3	-	TRBJ2-3
CASSPRDRGTDTQYF	TRBV12-3/TRBV12-4	TRBD1	TRBJ2-3
CASSLLGAGYNEQFF	TRBV27	-	TRBJ2-1